This T cell receptor beta chain emerged from a study of Graves' ophthalmopathy and Graves' hyperthyroidism. Study observations and caveats: Among expanded thyroid clonotypes above 0.001 frequency, most also occurred in blood.

This CDR3 has 16 amino acids. Per the germline V gene, CDR1 is SGHTA and CDR2 is FQGNSA. After removal of 6 bases from V and 7 bases from J, the junction contained 17 bases not matched to a gene. This clonotype showed up just a few times. The antigen remains undetermined. RNA transcripts provided the template for amplifying TCR beta CDR3 regions. After a first-round RT-PCR with HTBI primers, a second-round multiplex PCR was run. MiXCR was run by TCRdb on the multiplex PCR reads, yielding one entry per CDR3 protein. This repertoire shows about 660,000 distinct CDR3 sequences, 35% to 50% found once; its top ten account for over 2.5%.

The chain couples TRBV7-2 to TRBJ2-5; TRBD1 agrees at 7 bases. What was sequenced was peripheral blood. The TCR originated in an adult man with Graves' ophthalmopathy. The CDR3 reads CASSSALTGFSVTQYF. In DNA form, the CDR3 reads TGTGCCAGCAGTTCGGCGTTGACAGGGTTTAGCGTGACCCAGTACTTC.